This TCR beta chain was recorded in a study of beta chain features in type 1 diabetes. Study-level information: Across all samples, some 110 million sorted cells were examined. General study findings and limits: Shorter TCRB CDR3s, moderately but significantly so, were found in Type 1 diabetes patients in all four CD4+ subsets. Lower insertion and higher deletion counts appeared at VDJ junctions in type 1 diabetes patients.

In regard to this clone: Its matching antigen is unknown.

The investigators reverse transcribed all of the isolated RNA, so they sequenced expressed TCRB transcripts. TCRdb keeps only in-frame clones here, not all; method: immunoSEQ multiplex PCR. Here the sample spans about 470,000 clones, 30% being singletons. The authors sorted CD4+ naive, central memory, regulatory and stem cell-like memory cells via CD45RO/CCR7/CD25/CD127/CD95/CD27. Trimming removed 2 bases from V and 7 bases from J, with 6 bases in between. Germline CDR1 is DFQATT and CDR2 is SNEGSKA (reference sequence). There are 11 residues in the CDR3. The sequencing sample was made of naive CD4+ T cells from blood. The gene calls are TRBV20-1 and TRBJ2-1; D remains ambiguous. This clonotype was sampled from a man aged 18 to 29 in good health. This CDR3 is CSARSKNEQFF. The CDR3 nucleotides read TGCAGTGCTAGATCGAAGAATGAGCAGTTCTTC.